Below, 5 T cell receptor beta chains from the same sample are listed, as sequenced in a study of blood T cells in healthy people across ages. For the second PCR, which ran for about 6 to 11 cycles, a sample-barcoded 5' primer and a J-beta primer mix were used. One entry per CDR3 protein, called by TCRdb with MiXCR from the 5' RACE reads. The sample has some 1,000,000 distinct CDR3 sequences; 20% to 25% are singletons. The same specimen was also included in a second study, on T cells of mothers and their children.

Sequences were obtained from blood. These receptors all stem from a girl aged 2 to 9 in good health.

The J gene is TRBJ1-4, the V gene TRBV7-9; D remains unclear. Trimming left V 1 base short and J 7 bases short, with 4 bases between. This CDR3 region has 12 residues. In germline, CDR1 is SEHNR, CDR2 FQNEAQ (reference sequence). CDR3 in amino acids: CASSLGIEKLFF. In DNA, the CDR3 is TGTGCCAGCAGCTTAGGGATTGAAAAACTGTTTTTT.

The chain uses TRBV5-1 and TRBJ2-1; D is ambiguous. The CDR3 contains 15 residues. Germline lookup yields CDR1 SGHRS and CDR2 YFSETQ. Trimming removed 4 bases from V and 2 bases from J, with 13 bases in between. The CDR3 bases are TGCGCCAGCAGCGGTGAGGTGCAAACCTACAATGAGCAGTTCTTC. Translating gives CASSGEVQTYNEQFF. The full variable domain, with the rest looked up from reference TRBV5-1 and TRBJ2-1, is KAGVTQTPRYLIKTRGQQVTLSCSPISGHRSVSWYQQTPGQGLQFLFEYFSETQRNKGNFPGRFSGRQFSNSRSEMNVSTLELGDSALYLCASSGEVQTYNEQFFGPGTRLTVL.

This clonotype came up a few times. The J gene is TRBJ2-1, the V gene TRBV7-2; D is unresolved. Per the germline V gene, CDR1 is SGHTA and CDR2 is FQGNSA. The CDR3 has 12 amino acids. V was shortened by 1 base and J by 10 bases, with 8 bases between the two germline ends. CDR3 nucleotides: TGTGCCAGCAGCTTAGTTCCCGTGGAGCAGTTCTTC. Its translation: CASSLVPVEQFF.

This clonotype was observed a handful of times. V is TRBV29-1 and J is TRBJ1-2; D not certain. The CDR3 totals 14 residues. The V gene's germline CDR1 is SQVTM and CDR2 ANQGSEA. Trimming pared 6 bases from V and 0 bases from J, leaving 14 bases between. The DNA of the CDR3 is TGCAGCGTCCTGGGAGCAGAAGCTAACTATGGCTACACCTTC. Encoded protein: CSVLGAEANYGYTF.

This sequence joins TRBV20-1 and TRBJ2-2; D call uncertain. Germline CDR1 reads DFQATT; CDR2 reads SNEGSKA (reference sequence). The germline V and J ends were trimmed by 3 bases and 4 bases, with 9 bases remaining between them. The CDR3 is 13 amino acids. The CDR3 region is CSASFGPTGELFF. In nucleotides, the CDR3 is TGCAGTGCTAGTTTCGGGCCCACCGGGGAGCTGTTTTTT.